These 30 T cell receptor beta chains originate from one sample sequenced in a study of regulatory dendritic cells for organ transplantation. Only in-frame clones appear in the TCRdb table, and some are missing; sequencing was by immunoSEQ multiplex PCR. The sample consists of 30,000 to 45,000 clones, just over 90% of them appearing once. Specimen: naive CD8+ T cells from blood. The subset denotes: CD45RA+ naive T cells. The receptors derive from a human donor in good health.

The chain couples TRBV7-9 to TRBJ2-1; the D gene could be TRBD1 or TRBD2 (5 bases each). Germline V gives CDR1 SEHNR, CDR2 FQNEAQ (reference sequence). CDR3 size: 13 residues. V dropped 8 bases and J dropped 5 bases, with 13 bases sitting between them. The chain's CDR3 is CASWGKRDNEQFF. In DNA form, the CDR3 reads TGTGCCAGCTGGGGGAAAAGGGACAATGAGCAGTTCTTC.

In DNA form, the CDR3 reads TGTGCCAGCACCCCAAGGGTCACTATGAGGGGATTGAACACTGAAGCTTTCTTT. This sequence encodes CASTPRVTMRGLNTEAFF. The chain joins TRBV7-2 to TRBJ1-1; possible D gene TRBD1, 5 bases. From germline, CDR1 is SGHTA and CDR2 FQGNSA. V was clipped by 7 bases and J by 0 bases, with 24 bases between them. The CDR3 contains 18 residues.

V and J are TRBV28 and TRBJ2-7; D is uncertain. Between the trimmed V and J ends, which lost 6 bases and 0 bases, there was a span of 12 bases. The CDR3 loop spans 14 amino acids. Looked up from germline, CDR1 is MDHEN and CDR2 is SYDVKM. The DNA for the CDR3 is TGTGCCAGCAGACTAACACCTAGCTCCTACGAGCAGTACTTC. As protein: CASRLTPSSYEQYF. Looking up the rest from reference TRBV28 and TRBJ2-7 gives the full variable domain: DVKVTQSSRYLVKRTGEKVFLECVQDMDHENMFWYRQDPGLGLRLIYFSYDVKMKEKGDIPEGYSVSREKKERFSLILESASTNQTSMYLCASRLTPSSYEQYFGPGTRLTVT.

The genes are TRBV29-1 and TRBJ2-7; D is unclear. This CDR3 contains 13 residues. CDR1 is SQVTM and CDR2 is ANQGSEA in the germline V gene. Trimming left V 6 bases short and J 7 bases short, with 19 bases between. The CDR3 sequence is CSVPGRQVGEQYF. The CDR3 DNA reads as TGCAGCGTCCCAGGTAGGCAGGTCGGTGAGCAGTACTTC.

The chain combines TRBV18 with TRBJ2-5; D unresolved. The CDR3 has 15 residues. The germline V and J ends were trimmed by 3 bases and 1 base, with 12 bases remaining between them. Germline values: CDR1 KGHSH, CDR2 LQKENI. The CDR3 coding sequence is TGTGCCAGCTCACCCGAGATCTCCTTCCAAGAGACCCAGTACTTC. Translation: CASSPEISFQETQYF.

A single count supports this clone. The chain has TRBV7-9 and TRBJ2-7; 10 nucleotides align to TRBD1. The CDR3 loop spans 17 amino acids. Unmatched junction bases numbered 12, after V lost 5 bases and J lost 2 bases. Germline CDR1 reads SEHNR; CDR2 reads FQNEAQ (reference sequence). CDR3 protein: CASSARPGQGNAYEQYF. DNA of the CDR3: TGTGCCAGCAGCGCACGGCCGGGACAGGGGAATGCCTACGAGCAGTACTTC.

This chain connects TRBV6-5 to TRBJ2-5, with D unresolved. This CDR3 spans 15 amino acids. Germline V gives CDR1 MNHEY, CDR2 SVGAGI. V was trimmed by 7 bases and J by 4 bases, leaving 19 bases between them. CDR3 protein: CASIPISRVGETQYF. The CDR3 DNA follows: TGTGCCAGCATCCCTATCAGCCGAGTCGGAGAGACCCAGTACTTC.

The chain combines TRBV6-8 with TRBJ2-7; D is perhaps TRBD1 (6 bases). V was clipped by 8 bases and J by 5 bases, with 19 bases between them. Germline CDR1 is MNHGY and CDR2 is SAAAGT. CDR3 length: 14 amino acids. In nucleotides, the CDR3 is TGTGCCAGCCTAAGACCGGGACATAAGGACGAGCAGTACTTC. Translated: CASLRPGHKDEQYF.

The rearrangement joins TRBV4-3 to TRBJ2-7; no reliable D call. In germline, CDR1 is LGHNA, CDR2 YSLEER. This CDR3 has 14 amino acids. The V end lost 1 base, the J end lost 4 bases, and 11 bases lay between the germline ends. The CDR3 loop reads CASSQARFSYEQYF. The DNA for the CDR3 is TGCGCCAGCAGCCAAGCTCGCTTCTCTTACGAGCAGTACTTC.

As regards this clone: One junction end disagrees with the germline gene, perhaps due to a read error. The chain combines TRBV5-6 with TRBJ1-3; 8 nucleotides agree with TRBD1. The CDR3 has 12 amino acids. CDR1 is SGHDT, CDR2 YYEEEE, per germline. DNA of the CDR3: TGTGCCAGCAGCTCCTTGACAGGGGTGGCTTTTTTT. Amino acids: CASSSLTGVAFF.

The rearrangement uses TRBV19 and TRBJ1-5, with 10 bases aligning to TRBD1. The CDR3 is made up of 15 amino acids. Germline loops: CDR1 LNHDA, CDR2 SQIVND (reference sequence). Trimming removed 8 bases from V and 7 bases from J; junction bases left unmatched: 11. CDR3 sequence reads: CASETGTGEYQPQHF. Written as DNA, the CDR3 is TGTGCCAGTGAAACCGGGACAGGGGAGTACCAGCCCCAGCATTTT.

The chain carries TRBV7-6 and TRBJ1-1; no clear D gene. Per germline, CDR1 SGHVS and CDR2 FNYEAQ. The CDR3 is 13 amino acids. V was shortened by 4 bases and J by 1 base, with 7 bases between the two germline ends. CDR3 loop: CASSSDGNTEAFF. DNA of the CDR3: TGTGCCAGCAGCTCCGACGGGAACACTGAAGCTTTCTTT.

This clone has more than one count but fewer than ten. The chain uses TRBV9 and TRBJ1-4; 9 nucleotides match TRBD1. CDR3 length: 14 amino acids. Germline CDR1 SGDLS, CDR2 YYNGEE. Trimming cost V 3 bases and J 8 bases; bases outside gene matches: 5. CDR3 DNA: TGTGCCAGCAGCGATGGGACAGGGTGGGAAAAACTGTTTTTT. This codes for CASSDGTGWEKLFF.

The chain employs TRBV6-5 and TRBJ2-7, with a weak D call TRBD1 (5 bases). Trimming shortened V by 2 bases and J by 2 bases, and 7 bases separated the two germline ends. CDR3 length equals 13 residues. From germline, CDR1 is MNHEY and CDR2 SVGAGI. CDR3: CASSYTDTYEQYF. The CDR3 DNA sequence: TGTGCCAGCAGTTACACGGACACCTACGAGCAGTACTTC.

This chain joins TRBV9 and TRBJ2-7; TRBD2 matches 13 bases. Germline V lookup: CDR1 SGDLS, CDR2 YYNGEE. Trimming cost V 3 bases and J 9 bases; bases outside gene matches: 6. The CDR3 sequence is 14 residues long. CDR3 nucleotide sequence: TGTGCCAGCAGCGGGACTAGCGGGAGATTTCCGCAGTACTTC. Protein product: CASSGTSGRFPQYF.

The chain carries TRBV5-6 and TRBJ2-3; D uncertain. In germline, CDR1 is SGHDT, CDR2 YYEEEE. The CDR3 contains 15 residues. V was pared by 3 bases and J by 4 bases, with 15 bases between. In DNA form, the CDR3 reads TGTGCCAGCAGCTCCATCCGACGGATGGCAGATACGCAGTATTTT. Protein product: CASSSIRRMADTQYF.

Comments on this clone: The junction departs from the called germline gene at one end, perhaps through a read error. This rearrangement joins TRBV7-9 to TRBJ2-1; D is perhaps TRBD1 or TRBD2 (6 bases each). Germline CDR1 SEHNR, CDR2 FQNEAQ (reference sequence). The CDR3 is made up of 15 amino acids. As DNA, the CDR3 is TGTGCCAGCAGCGTAGCGGACAGAAATTACAATGAGCAGTTCTTC. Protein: CASSVADRNYNEQFF.

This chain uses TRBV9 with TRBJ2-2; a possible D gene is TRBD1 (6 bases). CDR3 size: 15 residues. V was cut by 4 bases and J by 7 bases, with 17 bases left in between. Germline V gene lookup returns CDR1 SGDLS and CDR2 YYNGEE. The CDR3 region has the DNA TGTGCCAGCAGCCCAGCAGGGGAGTACGGCGGGGAGCTGTTTTTT. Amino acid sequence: CASSPAGEYGGELFF. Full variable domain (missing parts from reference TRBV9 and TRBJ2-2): DSGVTQTPKHLITATGQRVTLRCSPRSGDLSVYWYQQSLDQGLQFLIQYYNGEERAKGNILERFSAQQFPDLHSELNLSSLELGDSALYFCASSPAGEYGGELFFGEGSRLTVL.

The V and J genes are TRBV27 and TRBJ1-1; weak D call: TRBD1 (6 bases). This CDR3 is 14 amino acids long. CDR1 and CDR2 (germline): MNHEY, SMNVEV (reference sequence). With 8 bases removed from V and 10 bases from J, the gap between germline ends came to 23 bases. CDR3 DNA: TGTGCCAGCCTGGGCCCGGGCTCACAGGGCCGAGCTTTCTTT. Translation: CASLGPGSQGRAFF.

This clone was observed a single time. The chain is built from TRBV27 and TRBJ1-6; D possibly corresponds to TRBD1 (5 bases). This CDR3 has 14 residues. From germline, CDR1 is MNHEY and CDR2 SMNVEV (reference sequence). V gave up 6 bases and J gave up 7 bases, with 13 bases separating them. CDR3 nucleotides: TGTGCCAGCAGGGGGGACGGGGGAAATTCACCCCTCCACTTT. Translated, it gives CASRGDGGNSPLHF.

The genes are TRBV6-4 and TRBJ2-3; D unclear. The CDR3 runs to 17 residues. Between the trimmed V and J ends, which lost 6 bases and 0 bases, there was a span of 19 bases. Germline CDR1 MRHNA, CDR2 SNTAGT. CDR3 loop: CASSEELAVGSTDTQYF. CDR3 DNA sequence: TGTGCCAGCAGCGAGGAGCTGGCGGTGGGGAGCACAGATACGCAGTATTTT.

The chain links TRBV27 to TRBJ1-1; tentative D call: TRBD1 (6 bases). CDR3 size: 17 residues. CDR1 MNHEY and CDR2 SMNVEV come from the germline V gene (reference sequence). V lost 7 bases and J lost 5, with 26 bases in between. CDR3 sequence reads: CASTKQTGLGFGTEAFF. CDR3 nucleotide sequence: TGTGCCAGCACCAAACAGACAGGTTTAGGGTTTGGGACTGAAGCTTTCTTT.

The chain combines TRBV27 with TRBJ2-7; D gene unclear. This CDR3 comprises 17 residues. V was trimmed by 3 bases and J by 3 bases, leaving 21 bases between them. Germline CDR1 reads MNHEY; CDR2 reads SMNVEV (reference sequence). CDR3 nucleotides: TGTGCCAGCAGTTTCTTCCCCGACGGTCGACGGATCTACGAGCAGTACTTC. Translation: CASSFFPDGRRIYEQYF.

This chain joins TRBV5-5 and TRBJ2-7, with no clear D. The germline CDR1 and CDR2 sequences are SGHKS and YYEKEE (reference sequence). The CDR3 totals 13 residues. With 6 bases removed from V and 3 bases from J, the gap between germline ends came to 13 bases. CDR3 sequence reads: CASTSFVGYEQYF. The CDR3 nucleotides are TGTGCCAGCACCAGCTTTGTAGGCTACGAGCAGTACTTC.

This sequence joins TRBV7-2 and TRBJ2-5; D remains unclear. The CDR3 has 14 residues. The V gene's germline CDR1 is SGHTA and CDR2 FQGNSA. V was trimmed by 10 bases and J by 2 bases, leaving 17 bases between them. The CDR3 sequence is CATQELPGQETQYF. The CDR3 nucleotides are TGTGCCACACAAGAACTTCCTGGGCAAGAGACCCAGTACTTC.

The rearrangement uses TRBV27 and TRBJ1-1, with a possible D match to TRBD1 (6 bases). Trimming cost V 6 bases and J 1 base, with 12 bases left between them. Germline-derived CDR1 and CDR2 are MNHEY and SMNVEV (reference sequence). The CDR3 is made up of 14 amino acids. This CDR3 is CASSAGGANTEAFF. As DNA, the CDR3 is TGTGCCAGCAGCGCGGGGGGGGCGAACACTGAAGCTTTCTTT.

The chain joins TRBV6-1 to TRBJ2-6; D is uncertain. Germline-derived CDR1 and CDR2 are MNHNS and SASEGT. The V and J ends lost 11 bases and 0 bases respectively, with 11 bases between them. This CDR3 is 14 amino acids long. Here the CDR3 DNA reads TGTGCCGGACGGTCCGACTCTGGGGCCAACGTCCTGACTTTC. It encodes CAGRSDSGANVLTF.

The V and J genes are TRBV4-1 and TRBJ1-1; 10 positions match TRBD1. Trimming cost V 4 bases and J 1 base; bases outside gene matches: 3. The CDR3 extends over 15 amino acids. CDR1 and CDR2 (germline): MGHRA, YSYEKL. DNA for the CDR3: TGCGCCAGCAGCCTCAGGACAGGGGGGAACACTGAAGCTTTCTTT. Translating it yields CASSLRTGGNTEAFF.

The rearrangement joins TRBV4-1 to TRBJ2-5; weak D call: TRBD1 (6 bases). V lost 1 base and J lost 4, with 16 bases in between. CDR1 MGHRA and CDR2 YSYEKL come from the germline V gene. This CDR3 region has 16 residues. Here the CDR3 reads CASSQAPGLGGETQYF. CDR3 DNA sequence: TGCGCCAGCAGCCAAGCGCCGGGGTTAGGGGGAGAGACCCAGTACTTC.

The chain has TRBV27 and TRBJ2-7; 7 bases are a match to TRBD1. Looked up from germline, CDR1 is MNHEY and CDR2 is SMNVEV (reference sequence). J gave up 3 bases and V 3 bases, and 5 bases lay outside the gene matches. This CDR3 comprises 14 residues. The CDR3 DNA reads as TGTGCCAGCAGTTTTTCAGGGGGTGACTACGAGCAGTACTTC. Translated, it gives CASSFSGGDYEQYF.